A single sample gave rise to the 26 T cell receptor beta chains below, sequenced in a study of blood T cell repertoires in COVID-19. The repertoire was sequenced with immunoSEQ multiplex PCR; TCRdb's copy has only in-frame clones and lacks some. The sample holds around 170,000 clones, 81% seen once. Sequenced sample: peripheral blood. The receptors shown here come from a woman older than 75 with COVID-19, enrolled during active disease.

This clone was counted a single time. V gene TRBV5-6 combines with J gene TRBJ2-1; TRBD2 is a possible D gene (5 bases). V shed 0 bases and J shed 2 bases, with 15 bases lying between them. Germline lookup yields CDR1 SGHDT and CDR2 YYEEEE. The length of the CDR3 is 17 residues. Here the CDR3 reads CASSLATGIPPYNEQFF. The CDR3 region has the DNA TGTGCCAGCAGCTTGGCCACGGGGATCCCCCCCTACAATGAGCAGTTCTTC.

This clone occurred a few times. This sequence joins TRBV7-6 and TRBJ2-5; 11 bases line up with TRBD2. Trimming cost V 5 bases and J 5 bases; bases outside gene matches: 10. CDR3 length: 16 residues. Germline V lookup: CDR1 SGHVS, CDR2 FNYEAQ. The CDR3 sequence is CASSRSGTSGSETQYF. The CDR3 bases are TGTGCCAGCAGCCGCTCCGGGACTAGCGGTTCCGAGACCCAGTACTTC.

The gene calls are TRBV2 and TRBJ1-5, with D possibly being TRBD1 (6 bases). The CDR3 is 15 residues long. V lost 6 bases to trimming and J lost 2 bases, with 14 bases between them. CDR1 SNHLY and CDR2 FYNNEI come from the germline V gene. The chain's CDR3 is CASSGTGLGNQPQHF. The CDR3, as DNA: TGTGCCAGCAGCGGAACAGGGCTAGGCAATCAGCCCCAGCATTTT.

Only one count was recorded for this clone. The genes are TRBV19 and TRBJ2-4; 9 bases are a match to TRBD1. J was trimmed by 3 bases and V by 3 bases; bases with no gene match: 6. The CDR3 is 16 amino acids. Per germline, CDR1 LNHDA and CDR2 SQIVND (reference sequence). Written as DNA, the CDR3 is TGTGCCAGTAGTATTCTTCCGGGACAGGGCAAAAACATTCAGTACTTC. Residues: CASSILPGQGKNIQYF.

The V and J genes are TRBV15 and TRBJ2-5; 7 bases are a match to TRBD2. With 6 bases clipped from V and 4 bases from J, the junction kept 2 bases outside the gene matches. The CDR3 runs to 12 residues. In germline, CDR1 is LNHNV, CDR2 YYDKDF (reference sequence). The CDR3 DNA sequence: TGTGCCACCAGTTGGGGGGGAGAGACCCAGTACTTC. This encodes CATSWGGETQYF.

The V and J genes are TRBV27 and TRBJ2-7; D may be TRBD2 (6 bases). The ends were cut back, 2 bases at V and 2 bases at J, with 10 bases in the middle. The CDR3 spans 14 residues. Germline V CDR1 and CDR2: MNHEY, SMNVEV (reference sequence). Written as DNA, the CDR3 is TGTGCCAGCAGTTTAAACGCGGGGCCCTACGAGCAGTACTTC. This translates into CASSLNAGPYEQYF.

In this sample, this clone turned up once. The V call is TRBV27, the J call TRBJ2-1; 8 bases agree with TRBD1. Germline-derived CDR1 and CDR2 are MNHEY and SMNVEV (reference sequence). Trimming at V came to 2 bases and at J to 7 bases, leaving 7 bases not matched to a gene. This CDR3 has 15 residues. CDR3 sequence reads: CASSLKWDRLNEQFF. In DNA, the CDR3 is TGTGCCAGCAGTTTAAAGTGGGACAGGTTAAATGAGCAGTTCTTC.

The genes are TRBV7-2 and TRBJ2-5; TRBD2 matches at 8 bases. V dropped 1 base and J dropped 4; count of bases not matched to a gene: 2. The CDR3 extends over 14 amino acids. Germline loops: CDR1 SGHTA, CDR2 FQGNSA. CDR3 bases: TGTGCCAGCAGCTTAGGGCGGGGGGCAGAGACCCAGTACTTC. It encodes CASSLGRGAETQYF.

V gene TRBV2 combines with J gene TRBJ1-5, with unresolved D. The CDR3 covers 13 residues. Germline CDR1 and CDR2: SNHLY and FYNNEI. V was pared by 3 bases and J by 1 base, with 4 bases between. This chain's CDR3 is CASSDRSNQPQHF. Here the CDR3 DNA reads TGTGCCAGCAGTGACAGAAGCAATCAGCCCCAGCATTTT.

This chain links TRBV6-2 or TRBV6-3 with TRBJ2-1; 7 bases agree with TRBD1. This CDR3 region has 17 residues. Germline V gives CDR1 MNHEY, CDR2 SVGEGT. The V gene end was trimmed by 2 bases and the J gene end by 6 bases; junction bases not matched to a gene: 13. This CDR3 is CASSYPVGGPTVNEQFF. The CDR3 DNA reads TGTGCCAGCAGTTACCCGGTAGGGGGCCCCACCGTCAATGAGCAGTTCTTC.

The CDR3 DNA is TGCAGCGGTCAACAGGGAAACATTCAGTACTTC. Protein product: CSGQQGNIQYF. The rearrangement uses TRBV29-1 and TRBJ2-4; D might be TRBD1 (6 bases). CDR3 length equals 11 residues. The ends were cut back, 7 bases at V and 6 bases at J, with 10 bases in the middle. Germline V gene sequence: CDR1 SQVTM, CDR2 ANQGSEA.

The V and J genes are TRBV5-1 and TRBJ2-1; 7 bases map to TRBD1. After removal of 3 bases from V and 7 bases from J, the junction contained 7 bases not matched to a gene. The CDR3 sequence is 14 residues long. Germline loops: CDR1 SGHRS, CDR2 YFSETQ. The CDR3, as DNA: TGCGCCAGCAGCTCAACCTACAGGGGAAATGAGCAGTTCTTC. Protein: CASSSTYRGNEQFF.

The chain is built from TRBV5-1 and TRBJ1-6; 8 bases line up with TRBD1. The CDR3 extends over 14 amino acids. Looked up from germline, CDR1 is SGHRS and CDR2 is YFSETQ. J was trimmed by 7 bases and V by 4 bases; bases with no gene match: 4. In DNA, the CDR3 is TGCGCCAGCAGCCTTACAGGGGGGAATTCACCCCTCCACTTT. It specifies CASSLTGGNSPLHF. Full variable domain (missing parts from reference TRBV5-1 and TRBJ1-6): KAGVTQTPRYLIKTRGQQVTLSCSPISGHRSVSWYQQTPGQGLQFLFEYFSETQRNKGNFPGRFSGRQFSNSRSEMNVSTLELGDSALYLCASSLTGGNSPLHFGNGTRLTVT.

V and J are TRBV6-1 and TRBJ2-1; perhaps TRBD2 as D (6 bases). The CDR3 runs to 15 residues. Trimming removed 1 base at V and 3 bases at J, with 10 bases between. CDR1 and CDR2 from the germline V gene are MNHNS and SASEGT. The CDR3 DNA is TGTGCCAGCAGTGAAGGGCTAGCGATCTACAATGAGCAGTTCTTC. This translates into CASSEGLAIYNEQFF.

The chain links TRBV18 to TRBJ2-7; D is unresolved. The ends were cut back, 2 bases at V and 2 bases at J, with 10 bases in the middle. Germline CDR1 is KGHSH and CDR2 is LQKENI. The CDR3 consists of 14 residues. Written as DNA, the CDR3 is TGTGCCAGCTCACCAGCAACAGCCACCTACGAGCAGTACTTC. Translated: CASSPATATYEQYF.

The chain employs TRBV6-1 and TRBJ2-2; the match to TRBD2 covers 10 bases. V lost 2 bases to trimming and J lost 3 bases; unmatched junction nucleotides: 12. The CDR3 consists of 19 residues. Germline loops: CDR1 MNHNS, CDR2 SASEGT. The DNA of the CDR3 is TGTGCCAGCAGTGAATTAAGAGGCAGCGGGGGGGCTTACACCGGGGAGCTGTTTTTT. It yields the protein CASSELRGSGGAYTGELFF.

This chain joins TRBV27 and TRBJ1-4; D is undetermined. This CDR3 has 13 residues. The germline V and J ends were trimmed by 7 bases and 4 bases, with 10 bases remaining between them. The germline CDR1 and CDR2 sequences are MNHEY and SMNVEV (reference sequence). The DNA of the CDR3 is TGTGCCAGCAAGGAGATCTTTAATGAAAAACTGTTTTTT. Translated, it gives CASKEIFNEKLFF.

This clone has a handful of counts. V usage is TRBV11-3 and J usage is TRBJ2-5, with a tentative D call TRBD2 (6 bases). V was trimmed by 4 bases and J by 0 bases, leaving 9 bases between them. Germline V gene lookup returns CDR1 SGHNT and CDR2 YENEEA. The length of the CDR3 is 14 residues. The CDR3 DNA sequence: TGTGCCAGCAGCTCGCGGGACTACCAAGAGACCCAGTACTTC. Translating it yields CASSSRDYQETQYF.

This clone has a count of ten or more. CDR3 in DNA: TGTGCCAGCAAATCCCCCAGGGGCACCGGGGAGCTGTTTTTT. Protein: CASKSPRGTGELFF. The chain recombines TRBV21-1 with TRBJ2-2; TRBD1, the D gene given by the table, was not confirmed from the DNA. TRBV21-1 is noted as a pseudogene. This CDR3 contains 14 residues.

J is TRBJ2-3 and V is TRBV19; D not certain. This CDR3 region has 13 residues. V was pared by 7 bases and J by 0 bases, with 8 bases between. Per the germline V gene, CDR1 is LNHDA and CDR2 is SQIVND (reference sequence). CDR3 amino acids: CASTGRSTDTQYF. CDR3 bases: TGTGCCAGTACAGGCCGTAGCACAGATACGCAGTATTTT.

In its sample, this clone was seen a few times. The chain carries TRBV7-2 and TRBJ2-1; D is possibly TRBD2 (5 bases). The CDR3 contains 14 residues. Germline CDR1 SGHTA, CDR2 FQGNSA. V gave up 2 bases and J gave up 15 bases, with 20 bases separating them. The CDR3 spells CASSLYGQRPDPFF. The DNA for the CDR3 is TGTGCCAGCAGCTTATATGGCCAGCGGCCGGACCCGTTCTTC.

This rearrangement joins TRBV4-1 to TRBJ1-1; 7 bases map to TRBD1. The CDR3 is 14 residues long. Germline assignment: CDR1 MGHRA and CDR2 YSYEKL. The V gene end was trimmed by 2 bases and the J gene end by 7 bases; junction bases not matched to a gene: 7. CDR3 protein: CASSQTGTAHEAFF. CDR3 nucleotides: TGCGCCAGCAGCCAAACCGGGACAGCCCATGAAGCTTTCTTT.

V gene TRBV5-1 combines with J gene TRBJ2-3; TRBD1 is a possible D gene (5 bases). Germline V gene sequence: CDR1 SGHRS, CDR2 YFSETQ. The CDR3 is made up of 13 amino acids. V shed 4 bases and J shed 7 bases, with 13 bases lying between them. The CDR3 coding sequence is TGCGCCAGCAGCACCCAGGGTTTACATACGCAGTATTTT. Its translation is CASSTQGLHTQYF.

The chain combines TRBV28 with TRBJ2-7; maybe TRBD2 (5 bases). The CDR3 runs 14 residues. CDR1 and CDR2 from the germline V gene are MDHEN and SYDVKM. V was cut by 9 bases and J by 4 bases, with 19 bases left in between. CDR3 sequence reads: CASSLEGWRYEQYF. CDR3 nucleotides: TGTGCCAGTTCCCTCGAGGGATGGAGATACGAGCAGTACTTC.

The V and J genes are TRBV30 and TRBJ2-1; perhaps TRBD1 as D (6 bases). The CDR3 runs to 11 residues. V was trimmed by 4 bases and J by 7 bases, leaving 8 bases between them. Germline lookup yields CDR1 GTSNPN and CDR2 SVGIG (reference sequence). The CDR3 sequence is CAWTGQNEQFF. Written as DNA, the CDR3 is TGTGCCTGGACGGGACAAAATGAGCAGTTCTTC.

The chain's CDR3 is CASLAGSGTGELFF. In nucleotides, the CDR3 is TGTGCCAGTCTAGCGGGAAGCGGGACCGGGGAGCTGTTTTTT. This chain uses TRBV3-1 (or the pseudogene TRBV3-2) with TRBJ2-2; 9 bases map to TRBD2. V lost 9 bases and J lost 5; bases outside the gene matches: 7. The CDR3 has 14 amino acids. Germline V lookup: CDR1 LGHDT, CDR2 YNNKEL (reference sequence).